These 14 T cell receptor beta chains share one sample of origin, sequenced in a study of somatic mutations in cytotoxic T cells in rheumatoid arthritis. This table comes from immunoSEQ multiplex PCR, and its TCRdb copy is limited to in-frame clones, with some not included. The profile shows approximately 13,000 clones, 74% of them singletons. Sequenced input: CD8+ T cells sorted from blood. These receptors were collected from an adult with rheumatoid arthritis.

The chain carries TRBV20-1 and TRBJ2-7; D remains ambiguous. CDR1 is DFQATT, CDR2 SNEGSKA, per germline (reference sequence). This CDR3 has 11 amino acids. Deletions cut 0 bases from V and 5 bases from J, with 5 bases between. In DNA form, the CDR3 reads TGCAGTGCTAGAGAAACTAACGAGCAGTACTTC. Its protein is CSARETNEQYF.

The chain joins TRBV7-8 to TRBJ1-5; D ambiguous. CDR3 length equals 15 residues. V lost 1 base and J lost 4, with 11 bases in between. Germline CDR1 is SGHVS and CDR2 is FQNEAQ. In DNA, the CDR3 is TGTGCCAGCAGCTTAGACCCGGGCGTAAATCAGCCCCAGCATTTT. Its translation is CASSLDPGVNQPQHF.

In its sample, this clone was seen a few times. The J gene is TRBJ1-1, the V gene TRBV30; D gene ambiguous. The CDR3 contains 13 residues. V gave up 7 bases and J gave up 1 base, with 13 bases separating them. Germline assignment: CDR1 GTSNPN and CDR2 SVGIG (reference sequence). CDR3 residues: CASRFEGNTEAFF. In DNA, the CDR3 is TGTGCCTCCCGGTTCGAGGGGAACACTGAAGCTTTCTTT.

This clone is medium-sized in the sample. V gene TRBV7-9 combines with J gene TRBJ2-1, with D possibly being TRBD1 (5 bases). V lost 3 bases, J lost 8 bases, and 14 bases lay in between. Per the germline V gene, CDR1 is SEHNR and CDR2 is FQNEAQ (reference sequence). The CDR3 extends over 14 amino acids. The CDR3 protein is CASSFVQGSYEQFF. The CDR3 DNA is TGTGCCAGCAGCTTCGTCCAGGGATCCTATGAGCAGTTCTTC.

V and J are TRBV14 and TRBJ1-1; possible D gene TRBD1, 6 bases. CDR1 and CDR2 from the germline V gene are SGHDN and FVKESK. Trimming shortened V by 1 base and J by 1 base, and 10 bases separated the two germline ends. The CDR3 is made up of 15 amino acids. CDR3 sequence (DNA): TGTGCCAGCAGCCAAGGTCCAGGGGAGAACACTGAAGCTTTCTTT. This gives the protein CASSQGPGENTEAFF.

The gene calls are TRBV11-3 and TRBJ2-5, with 7 bases fitting TRBD1. Germline trimming cut 0 bases from V and 1 base from J; bases unmatched to any gene: 2. The V gene's germline CDR1 is SGHNT and CDR2 YENEEA. This CDR3 is built from 15 residues. In nucleotides, the CDR3 is TGTGCCAGCAGCTTAGATCGGGACAGCCAAGAGACCCAGTACTTC. Its translation is CASSLDRDSQETQYF.

V usage is TRBV30 and J usage is TRBJ2-1; D unresolved. The CDR3 length is 11 residues. V gave up 3 bases and J gave up 10 bases, with 10 bases separating them. Germline V lookup: CDR1 GTSNPN, CDR2 SVGIG (reference sequence). This chain's CDR3 is CAWRKAYEQFF. The CDR3, as DNA: TGTGCCTGGAGAAAAGCGTACGAGCAGTTCTTC.

The V and J genes are TRBV14 and TRBJ2-3, with D unclear. The CDR3 is made up of 17 amino acids. Looked up from germline, CDR1 is SGHDN and CDR2 is FVKESK. Trimming removed 3 bases at V and 6 bases at J, with 22 bases between. Written as DNA, the CDR3 is TGTGCCAGCAGCCATGACTTTCCCGGGTCCCGCTCGGATACGCAGTATTTT. As protein: CASSHDFPGSRSDTQYF.

V is TRBV21-1 and J is TRBJ1-1; TRBD1, as called in the table, went unchecked against the DNA. TRBV21-1 is a documented pseudogene. There are 17 residues in the CDR3. The CDR3 bases are TGTGCCAGCAGCAAACCGGGCAGAGGGGGTGGCTACACTGAAGCTTTCTTT. This gives the protein CASSKPGRGGGYTEAFF.

This rearrangement joins TRBV14 to TRBJ2-7, with D perhaps given as TRBD1 or TRBD2 (5 bases each). The germline V gene has CDR1 SGHDN and CDR2 FVKESK. CDR3 length: 17 residues. Trimming removed 4 bases at V and 2 bases at J, with 21 bases between. The CDR3 protein is CASSLSVPGRPPYEQYF. The CDR3 DNA sequence: TGTGCCAGCAGCCTATCTGTACCGGGACGACCTCCCTACGAGCAGTACTTC.

The chain is built from TRBV28 and TRBJ2-5; D might be TRBD1 or TRBD2, each matching 5 bases. CDR3 length: 14 amino acids. Germline CDR1 reads MDHEN; CDR2 reads SYDVKM. V was shortened by 4 bases and J by 1 base, with 10 bases between the two germline ends. Written as DNA, the CDR3 is TGTGCCAGCAGTTCGTCCGGGACCCAAGAGACCCAGTACTTC. Translated: CASSSSGTQETQYF.

This chain connects TRBV9 to TRBJ2-2; no definite D call. This CDR3 contains 13 residues. Germline V CDR1 and CDR2: SGDLS, YYNGEE. The ends were cut back, 3 bases at V and 6 bases at J, with 9 bases in the middle. The CDR3 DNA reads TGTGCCAGCAGCGCTCTAGAGGCCGGGGAGCTGTTTTTT. It is translated as CASSALEAGELFF.

This clone was recorded only once. Additional DNA sequences in this sample encode the identical CDR3. The chain recombines TRBV28 with TRBJ2-7, with D possibly TRBD1 on 6 matching bases. Looked up from germline, CDR1 is MDHEN and CDR2 is SYDVKM. V was shortened by 5 bases and J by 0 bases, with 11 bases between the two germline ends. This CDR3 is 14 amino acids long. This CDR3 reads CASSPRDNSYEQYF. The CDR3 DNA follows: TGTGCCAGCAGTCCTCGGGACAACTCCTACGAGCAGTACTTC.

J is TRBJ2-1 and V is TRBV4-2; D might be TRBD1 (5 bases). The CDR3 totals 14 residues. The ends were cut back, 0 bases at V and 10 bases at J, with 13 bases in the middle. Looked up from germline, CDR1 is LGHNA and CDR2 is YNFKEQ. In nucleotides, the CDR3 is TGTGCCAGCAGCCAAGACTTGGGCAGGGCAGAGCAGTTCTTC. Its translation: CASSQDLGRAEQFF.